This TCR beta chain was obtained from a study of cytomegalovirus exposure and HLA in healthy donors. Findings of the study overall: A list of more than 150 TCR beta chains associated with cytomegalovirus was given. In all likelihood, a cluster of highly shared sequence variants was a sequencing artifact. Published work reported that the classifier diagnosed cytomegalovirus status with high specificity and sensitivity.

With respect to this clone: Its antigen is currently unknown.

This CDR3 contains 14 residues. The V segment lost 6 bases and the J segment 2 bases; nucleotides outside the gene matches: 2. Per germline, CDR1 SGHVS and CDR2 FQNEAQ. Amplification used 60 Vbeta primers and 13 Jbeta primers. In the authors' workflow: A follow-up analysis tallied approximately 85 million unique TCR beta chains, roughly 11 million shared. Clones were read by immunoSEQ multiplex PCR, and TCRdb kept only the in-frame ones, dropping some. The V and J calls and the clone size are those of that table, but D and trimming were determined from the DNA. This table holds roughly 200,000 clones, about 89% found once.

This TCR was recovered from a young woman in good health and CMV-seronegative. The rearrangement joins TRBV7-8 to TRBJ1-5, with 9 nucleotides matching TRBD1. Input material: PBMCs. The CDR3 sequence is CASRRDRGNQPQHF. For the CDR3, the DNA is TGTGCCAGCAGACGGGACAGGGGCAATCAGCCCCAGCATTTT.